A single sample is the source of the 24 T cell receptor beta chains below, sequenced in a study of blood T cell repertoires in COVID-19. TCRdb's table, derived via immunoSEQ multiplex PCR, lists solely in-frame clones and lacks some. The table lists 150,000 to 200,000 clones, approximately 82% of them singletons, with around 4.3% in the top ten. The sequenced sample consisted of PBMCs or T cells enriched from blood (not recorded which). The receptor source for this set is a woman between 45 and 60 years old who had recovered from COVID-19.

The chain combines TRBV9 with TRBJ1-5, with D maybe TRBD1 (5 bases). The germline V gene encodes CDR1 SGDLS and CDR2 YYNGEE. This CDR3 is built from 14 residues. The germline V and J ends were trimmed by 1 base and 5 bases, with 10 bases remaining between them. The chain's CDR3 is CASSVTTGDQPQHF. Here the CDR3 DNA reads TGTGCCAGCAGCGTAACCACAGGAGATCAGCCCCAGCATTTT. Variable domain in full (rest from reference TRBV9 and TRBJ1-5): DSGVTQTPKHLITATGQRVTLRCSPRSGDLSVYWYQQSLDQGLQFLIQYYNGEERAKGNILERFSAQQFPDLHSELNLSSLELGDSALYFCASSVTTGDQPQHFGDGTRLSIL.

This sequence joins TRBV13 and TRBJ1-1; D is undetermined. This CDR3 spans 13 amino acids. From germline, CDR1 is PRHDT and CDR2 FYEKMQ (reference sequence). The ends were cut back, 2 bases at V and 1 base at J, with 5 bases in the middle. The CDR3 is CASSLSENTEAFF. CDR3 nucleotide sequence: TGTGCCAGCAGCTTATCAGAGAACACTGAAGCTTTCTTT.

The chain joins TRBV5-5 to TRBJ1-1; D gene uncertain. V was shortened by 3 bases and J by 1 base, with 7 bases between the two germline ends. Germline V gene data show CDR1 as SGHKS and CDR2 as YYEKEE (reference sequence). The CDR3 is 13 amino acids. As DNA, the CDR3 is TGTGCCAGCAGCTGGCGGGGGAACACTGAAGCTTTCTTT. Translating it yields CASSWRGNTEAFF.

Here the CDR3 DNA reads TGTGCCAGCCTGGAGGCAGTAGTGATGAACACTGAAGCTTTCTTT. Translating gives CASLEAVVMNTEAFF. This sequence joins TRBV28 and TRBJ1-1; D unresolved. The CDR3 consists of 15 residues. Germline CDR1 and CDR2: MDHEN and SYDVKM. V was cut by 8 bases and J by 0 bases, with 16 bases left in between.

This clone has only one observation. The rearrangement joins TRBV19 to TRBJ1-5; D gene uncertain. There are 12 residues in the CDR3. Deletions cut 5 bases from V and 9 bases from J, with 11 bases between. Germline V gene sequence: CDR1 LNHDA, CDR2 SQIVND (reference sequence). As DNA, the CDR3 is TGTGCCAGTAGTGCCGCAAAAGCGCCCCAGCATTTT. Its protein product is CASSAAKAPQHF.

The CDR3 region has the DNA TGTGCCAGCAGCGTACTGGGGGCGCATGGCTCTGGAAACACCATATATTTT. Its protein product is CASSVLGAHGSGNTIYF. The chain employs TRBV9 and TRBJ1-3; D might be TRBD1 (6 bases). CDR3 length: 17 residues. The V end was cut by 1 base, the J end by 0 bases, with 14 bases between. Germline V CDR1 and CDR2: SGDLS, YYNGEE.

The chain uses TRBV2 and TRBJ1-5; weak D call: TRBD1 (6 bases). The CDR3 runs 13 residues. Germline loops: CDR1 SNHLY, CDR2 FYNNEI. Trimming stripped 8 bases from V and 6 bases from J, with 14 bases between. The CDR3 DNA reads TGTGCCAGCGGGGGGGGGCATGCTCAGCCCCAGCATTTT. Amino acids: CASGGGHAQPQHF.

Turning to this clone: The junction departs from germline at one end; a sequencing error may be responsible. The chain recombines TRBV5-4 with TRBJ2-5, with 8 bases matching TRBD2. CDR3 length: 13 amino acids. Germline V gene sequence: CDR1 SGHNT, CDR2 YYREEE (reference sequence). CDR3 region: CASSSGDAETQYF. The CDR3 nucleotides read TGTGCAAGCAGTAGCGGGGACGCAGAGACCCAGTACTTC. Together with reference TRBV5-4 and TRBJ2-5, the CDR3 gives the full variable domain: ETGVTQSPTHLIKTRGQQVTLRCSSQSGHNTVSWYQQALGQGPQFIFQYYREEENGRGNFPPRFSGLQFPNYSSELNVNALELDDSALYLCASSSGDAETQYFGPGTRLLVL.

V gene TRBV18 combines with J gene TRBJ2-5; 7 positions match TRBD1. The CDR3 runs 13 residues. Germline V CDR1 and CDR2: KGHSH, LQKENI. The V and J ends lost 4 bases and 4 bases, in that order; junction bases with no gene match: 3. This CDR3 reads CASSQGTVETQYF. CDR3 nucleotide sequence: TGTGCCAGCTCACAGGGGACAGTAGAGACCCAGTACTTC.

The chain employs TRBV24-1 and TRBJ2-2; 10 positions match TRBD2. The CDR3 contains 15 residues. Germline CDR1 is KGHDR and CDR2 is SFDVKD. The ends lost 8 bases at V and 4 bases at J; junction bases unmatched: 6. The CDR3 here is CATNSGLALTGELFF. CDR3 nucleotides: TGTGCCACCAACTCGGGACTAGCGCTCACCGGGGAGCTGTTTTTT.

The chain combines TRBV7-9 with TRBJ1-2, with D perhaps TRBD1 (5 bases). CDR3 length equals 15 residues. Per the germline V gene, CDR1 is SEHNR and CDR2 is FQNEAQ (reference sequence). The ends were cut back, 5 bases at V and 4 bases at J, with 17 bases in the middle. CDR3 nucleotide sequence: TGTGCCAGCAGCCTTGGGGCAGGTAATATCTATGGCTACACCTTC. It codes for CASSLGAGNIYGYTF.

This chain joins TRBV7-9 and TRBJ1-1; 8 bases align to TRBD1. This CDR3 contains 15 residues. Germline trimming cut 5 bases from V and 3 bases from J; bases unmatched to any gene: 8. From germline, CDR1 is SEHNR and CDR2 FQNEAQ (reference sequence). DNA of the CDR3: TGTGCCAGCAGCCCCTTTTTACAGGGGGACACTGAAGCTTTCTTT. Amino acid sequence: CASSPFLQGDTEAFF.

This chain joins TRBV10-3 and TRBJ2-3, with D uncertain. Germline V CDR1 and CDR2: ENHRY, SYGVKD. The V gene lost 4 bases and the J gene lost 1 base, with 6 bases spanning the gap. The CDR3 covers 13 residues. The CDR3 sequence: CAISGQGTDTQYF. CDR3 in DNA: TGTGCCATCAGTGGGCAGGGCACAGATACGCAGTATTTT.

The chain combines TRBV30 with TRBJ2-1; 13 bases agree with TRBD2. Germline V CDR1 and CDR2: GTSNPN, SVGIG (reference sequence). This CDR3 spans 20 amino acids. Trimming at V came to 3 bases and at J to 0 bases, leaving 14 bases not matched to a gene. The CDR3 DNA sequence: TGTGCCTGGAGAAGGGAATCAGGGACTAGCGGGATGAGCTCCTACAATGAGCAGTTCTTC. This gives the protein CAWRRESGTSGMSSYNEQFF. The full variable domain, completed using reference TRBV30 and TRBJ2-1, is SQTIHQWPATLVQPVGSPLSLECTVEGTSNPNLYWYRQAAGRGLQLLFYSVGIGQISSEVPQNLSASRPQDRQFILSSKKLLLSDSGFYLCAWRRESGTSGMSSYNEQFFGPGTRLTVL.

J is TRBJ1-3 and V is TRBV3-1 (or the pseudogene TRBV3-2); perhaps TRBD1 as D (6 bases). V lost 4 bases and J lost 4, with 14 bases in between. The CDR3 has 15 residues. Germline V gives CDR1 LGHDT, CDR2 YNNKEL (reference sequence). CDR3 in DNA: TGTGCCAGCAGCCTAGGGACAACGAGGGGAAACACCATATATTTT. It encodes CASSLGTTRGNTIYF.

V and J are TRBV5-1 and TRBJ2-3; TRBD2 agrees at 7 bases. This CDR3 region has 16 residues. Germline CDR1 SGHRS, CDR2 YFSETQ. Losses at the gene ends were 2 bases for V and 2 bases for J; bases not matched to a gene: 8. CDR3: CASSFGLAESTDTQYF. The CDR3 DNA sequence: TGCGCCAGCAGCTTTGGGCTAGCGGAGTCCACAGATACGCAGTATTTT.

CDR3 amino acids: CASSLTGRGTDTQYF. CDR3 DNA sequence: TGTGCCAGCAGCTTAACCGGGAGGGGGACAGATACGCAGTATTTT. The rearrangement links TRBV7-2 to TRBJ2-3; 8 positions agree with TRBD2. The CDR3 is 15 residues long. The V gene's germline CDR1 is SGHTA and CDR2 FQGNSA. Trimming at V came to 2 bases and at J to 3 bases, leaving 4 bases not matched to a gene.

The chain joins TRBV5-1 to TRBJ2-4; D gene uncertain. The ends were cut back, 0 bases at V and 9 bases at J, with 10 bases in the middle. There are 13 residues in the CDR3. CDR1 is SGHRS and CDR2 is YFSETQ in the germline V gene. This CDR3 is CASSLGQVSIQYF. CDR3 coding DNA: TGCGCCAGCAGCTTGGGGCAGGTATCCATTCAGTACTTC. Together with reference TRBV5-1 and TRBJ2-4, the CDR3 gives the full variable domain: KAGVTQTPRYLIKTRGQQVTLSCSPISGHRSVSWYQQTPGQGLQFLFEYFSETQRNKGNFPGRFSGRQFSNSRSEMNVSTLELGDSALYLCASSLGQVSIQYFGAGTRLSVL.

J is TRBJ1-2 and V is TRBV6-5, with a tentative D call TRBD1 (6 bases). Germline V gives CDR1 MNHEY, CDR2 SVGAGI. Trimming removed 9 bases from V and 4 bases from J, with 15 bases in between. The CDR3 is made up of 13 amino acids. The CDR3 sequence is CASRETGFYGYTF. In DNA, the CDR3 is TGTGCCAGTCGGGAAACAGGGTTCTATGGCTACACCTTC.

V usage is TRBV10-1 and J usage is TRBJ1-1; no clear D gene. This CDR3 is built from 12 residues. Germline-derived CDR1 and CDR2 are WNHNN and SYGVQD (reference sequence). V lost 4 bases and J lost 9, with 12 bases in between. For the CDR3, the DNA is TGCGCCAGCAGTGGTCCCGGTGAAAAAGCTTTCTTT. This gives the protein CASSGPGEKAFF.

This CDR3 is CASSYSRDNTGELFF. In DNA, the CDR3 is TGTGCCAGCAGTTACTCGAGGGATAACACCGGGGAGCTGTTTTTT. V gene TRBV6-5 combines with J gene TRBJ2-2, with D possibly being TRBD2 (5 bases). Trimming removed 0 bases at V and 2 bases at J, with 7 bases between. Germline V lookup: CDR1 MNHEY, CDR2 SVGAGI. The CDR3 has 15 residues.

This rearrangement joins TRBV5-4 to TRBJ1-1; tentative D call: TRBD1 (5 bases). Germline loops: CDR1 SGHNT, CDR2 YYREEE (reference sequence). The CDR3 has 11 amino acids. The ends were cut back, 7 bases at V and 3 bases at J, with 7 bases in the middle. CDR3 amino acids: CASEGDTEAFF. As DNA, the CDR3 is TGTGCCAGCGAAGGGGACACTGAAGCTTTCTTT.

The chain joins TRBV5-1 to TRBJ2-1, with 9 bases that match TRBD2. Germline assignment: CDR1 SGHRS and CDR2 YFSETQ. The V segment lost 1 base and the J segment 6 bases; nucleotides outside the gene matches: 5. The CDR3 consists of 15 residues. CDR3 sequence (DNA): TGCGCCAGCAGCTTGTCTGGCGGGAGGGCCAATGAGCAGTTCTTC. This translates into CASSLSGGRANEQFF.

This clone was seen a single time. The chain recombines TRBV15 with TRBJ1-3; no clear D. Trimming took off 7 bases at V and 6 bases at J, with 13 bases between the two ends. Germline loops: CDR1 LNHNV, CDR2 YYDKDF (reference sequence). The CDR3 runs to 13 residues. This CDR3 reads CATMGREENTIYF. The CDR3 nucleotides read TGTGCCACCATGGGTCGGGAAGAAAACACCATATATTTT. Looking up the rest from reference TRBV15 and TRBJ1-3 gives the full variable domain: DAMVIQNPRYQVTQFGKPVTLSCSQTLNHNVMYWYQQKSSQAPKLLFHYYDKDFNNEADTPDNFQSRRPNTSFCFLDIRSPGLGDTAMYLCATMGREENTIYFGEGSWLTVV.